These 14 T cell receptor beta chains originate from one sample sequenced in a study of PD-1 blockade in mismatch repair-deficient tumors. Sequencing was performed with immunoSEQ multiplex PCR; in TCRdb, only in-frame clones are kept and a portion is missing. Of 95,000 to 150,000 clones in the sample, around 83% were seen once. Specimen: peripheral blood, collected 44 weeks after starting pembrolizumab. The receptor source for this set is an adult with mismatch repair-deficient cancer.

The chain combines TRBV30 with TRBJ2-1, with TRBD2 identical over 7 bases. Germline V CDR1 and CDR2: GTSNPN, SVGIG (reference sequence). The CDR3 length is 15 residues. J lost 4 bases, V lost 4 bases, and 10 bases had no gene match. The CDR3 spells CAWNPDAGEYNEQFF. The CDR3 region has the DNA TGTGCCTGGAACCCGGATGCGGGAGAATACAATGAGCAGTTCTTC.

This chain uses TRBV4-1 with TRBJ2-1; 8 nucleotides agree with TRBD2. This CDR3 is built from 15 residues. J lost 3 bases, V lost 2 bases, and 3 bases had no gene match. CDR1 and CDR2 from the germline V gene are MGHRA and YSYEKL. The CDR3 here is CASSQNSGDYNEQFF. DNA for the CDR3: TGCGCCAGCAGCCAAAATAGCGGGGACTACAATGAGCAGTTCTTC.

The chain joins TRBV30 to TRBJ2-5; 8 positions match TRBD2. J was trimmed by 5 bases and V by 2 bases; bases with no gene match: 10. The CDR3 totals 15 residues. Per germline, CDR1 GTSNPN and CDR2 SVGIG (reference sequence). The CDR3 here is CAWSLTGGPMETQYF. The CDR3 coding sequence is TGTGCCTGGAGTCTGACGGGAGGGCCCATGGAGACCCAGTACTTC.

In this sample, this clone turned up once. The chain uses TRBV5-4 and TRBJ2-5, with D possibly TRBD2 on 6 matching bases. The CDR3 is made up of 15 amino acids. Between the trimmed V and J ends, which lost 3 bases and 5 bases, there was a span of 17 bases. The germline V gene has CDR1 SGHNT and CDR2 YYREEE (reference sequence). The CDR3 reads CASSSAGGMGETQYF. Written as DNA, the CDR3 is TGTGCCAGCAGCTCCGCTGGGGGGATGGGTGAGACCCAGTACTTC.

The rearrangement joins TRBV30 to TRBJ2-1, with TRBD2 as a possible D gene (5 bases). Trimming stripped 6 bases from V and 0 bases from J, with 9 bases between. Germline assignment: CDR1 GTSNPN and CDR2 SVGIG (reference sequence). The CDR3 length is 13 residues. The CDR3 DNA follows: TGTGCCTGCAGCGGAAGCTCCTACAATGAGCAGTTCTTC. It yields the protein CACSGSSYNEQFF.

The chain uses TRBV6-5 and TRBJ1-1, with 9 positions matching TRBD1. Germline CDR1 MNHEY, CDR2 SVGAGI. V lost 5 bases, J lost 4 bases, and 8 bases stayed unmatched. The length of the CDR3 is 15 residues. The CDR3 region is CASSRTGGWSTEAFF. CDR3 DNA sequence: TGTGCCAGCAGTCGAACAGGGGGCTGGAGCACTGAAGCTTTCTTT.

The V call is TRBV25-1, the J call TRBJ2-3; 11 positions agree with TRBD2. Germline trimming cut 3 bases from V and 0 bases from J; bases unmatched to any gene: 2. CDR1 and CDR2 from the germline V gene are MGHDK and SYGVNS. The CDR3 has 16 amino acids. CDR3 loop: CASSETSGASTDTQYF. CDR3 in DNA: TGTGCCAGCAGTGAGACTAGCGGGGCTAGCACAGATACGCAGTATTTT.

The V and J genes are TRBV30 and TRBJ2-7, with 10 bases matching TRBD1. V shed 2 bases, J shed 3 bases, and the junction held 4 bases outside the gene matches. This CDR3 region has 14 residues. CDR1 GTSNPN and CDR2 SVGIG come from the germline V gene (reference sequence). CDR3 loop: CAWSSRDRGYEQYF. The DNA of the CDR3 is TGTGCCTGGAGTAGCCGGGACAGGGGCTACGAGCAGTACTTC.

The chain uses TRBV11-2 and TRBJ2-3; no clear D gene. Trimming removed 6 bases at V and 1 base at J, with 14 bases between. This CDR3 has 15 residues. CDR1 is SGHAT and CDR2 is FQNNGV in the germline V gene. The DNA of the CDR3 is TGTGCCAGCAGTCCCGACGCCATCCGCACAGATACGCAGTATTTT. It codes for CASSPDAIRTDTQYF.

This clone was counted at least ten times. The CDR3 DNA sequence: TGCGCCAGCAGCCCCCTTGGGCCTCACCAAGGGCAGTTCTTC. Its translation is CASSPLGPHQGQFF. This chain joins TRBV5-1 and TRBJ2-1, with D unclear. There are 14 residues in the CDR3. Trimming left V 4 bases short and J 12 bases short, with 20 bases between. Germline CDR1 SGHRS, CDR2 YFSETQ.

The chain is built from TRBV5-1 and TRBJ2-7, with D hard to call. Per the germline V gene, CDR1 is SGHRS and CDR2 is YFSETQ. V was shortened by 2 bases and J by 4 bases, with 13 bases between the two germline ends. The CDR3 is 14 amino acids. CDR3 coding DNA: TGCGCCAGCAGCTTAGGGCAGATTTTATACGAGCAGTACTTC. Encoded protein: CASSLGQILYEQYF.

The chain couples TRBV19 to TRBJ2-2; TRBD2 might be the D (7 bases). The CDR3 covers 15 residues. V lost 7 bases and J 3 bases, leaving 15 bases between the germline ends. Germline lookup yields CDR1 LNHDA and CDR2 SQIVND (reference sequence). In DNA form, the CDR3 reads TGTGCCAGTACGAGGGGGGGGCCTTACACCGGGGAGCTGTTTTTT. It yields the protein CASTRGGPYTGELFF.

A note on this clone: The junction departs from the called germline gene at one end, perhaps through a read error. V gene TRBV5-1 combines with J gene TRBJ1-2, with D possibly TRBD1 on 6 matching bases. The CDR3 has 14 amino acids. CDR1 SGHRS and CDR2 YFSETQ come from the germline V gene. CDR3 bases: TGCGCCAGGAGCTACCGGGACACGTGCTATGGCTACACCTTC. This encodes CARSYRDTCYGYTF.

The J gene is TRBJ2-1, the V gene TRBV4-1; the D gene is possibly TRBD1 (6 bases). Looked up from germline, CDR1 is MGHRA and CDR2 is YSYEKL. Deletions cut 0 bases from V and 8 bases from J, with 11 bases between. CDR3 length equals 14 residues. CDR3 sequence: CASSQERTAHEQFF. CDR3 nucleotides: TGCGCCAGCAGCCAAGAGCGGACAGCCCATGAGCAGTTCTTC.